Below are 18 T cell receptor beta chains sequenced from a single sample in a study of neurological immune-mediated disorders. In TCRdb, the 5' RACE reads were re-called with MiXCR into one record per CDR3 protein. Among some 27,000 distinct CDR3 sequences, under 25% were seen once, and the ten largest hold around 27%. Sequenced input: CD4+ T cells from blood. The receptor set was obtained from a man in his forties or fifties with HTLV-1-associated myelopathy (HAM/TSP).

This clonotype was seen ten or more times. This sequence joins TRBV10-3 and TRBJ2-7; 13 bases line up with TRBD2. From germline, CDR1 is ENHRY and CDR2 SYGVKD. V lost 6 bases to trimming and J lost 7 bases; unmatched junction nucleotides: 15. The CDR3 is made up of 17 amino acids. CDR3 coding DNA: TGTGCCATCAGGACCGCTGGACTAGCGGGAGCCCAGGGGGAGCAGTACTTC. Translating gives CAIRTAGLAGAQGEQYF.

The chain recombines TRBV15 with TRBJ1-2, with no clear D. V was pared by 5 bases and J by 8 bases, with 15 bases between. Germline CDR1 is LNHNV and CDR2 is YYDKDF (reference sequence). CDR3 length equals 13 residues. The CDR3 bases are TGTGCCACCAGCGTTCGCTCTGAGGGCGGCTACACCTTC. It is translated as CATSVRSEGGYTF. The whole variable domain, remainder taken from reference TRBV15 and TRBJ1-2, is DAMVIQNPRYQVTQFGKPVTLSCSQTLNHNVMYWYQQKSSQAPKLLFHYYDKDFNNEADTPDNFQSRRPNTSFCFLDIRSPGLGDTAMYLCATSVRSEGGYTFGSGTRLTVV.

This clonotype was counted ten times or more. The rearrangement links TRBV20-1 to TRBJ1-1; D call uncertain. CDR1 DFQATT and CDR2 SNEGSKA come from the germline V gene (reference sequence). V was pared by 7 bases and J by 0 bases, with 15 bases between. The CDR3 covers 14 residues. CDR3 loop: CSVLRPGMNTEAFF. The CDR3, as DNA: TGCAGTGTCCTACGACCGGGCATGAACACTGAAGCTTTCTTT.

In its sample, this clonotype is medium-sized. The rearrangement uses TRBV6-2 or TRBV6-3 and TRBJ1-3; D is uncertain. Trimming left V 4 bases short and J 1 base short, with 5 bases between. This CDR3 contains 13 residues. Germline CDR1 reads MNHEY; CDR2 reads SVGEGT. The CDR3 bases are TGTGCCAGCAGTTTGACTTCTGGAAACACCATATATTTT. It specifies CASSLTSGNTIYF.

The chain links TRBV7-9 to TRBJ1-6; TRBD1 agrees at 8 bases. V shed 6 bases, J shed 4 bases, and the junction held 5 bases outside the gene matches. CDR3 length: 15 residues. Germline-derived CDR1 and CDR2 are SEHNR and FQNEAQ (reference sequence). The CDR3 DNA is TGTGCCAGCAGTGCACAGGGGGTATATAATTCACCCCTCCACTTT. The encoded protein is CASSAQGVYNSPLHF. Using reference TRBV7-9 and TRBJ1-6 for the parts outside the CDR3, the full variable domain is DTGVSQNPRHKITKRGQNVTFRCDPISEHNRLYWYRQTLGQGPEFLTYFQNEAQLEKSRLLSDRFSAERPKGSFSTLEIQRTEQGDSAMYLCASSAQGVYNSPLHFGNGTRLTVT.

This clonotype came up many times. The chain carries TRBV5-5 and TRBJ1-5, with D hard to call. Per germline, CDR1 SGHKS and CDR2 YYEKEE (reference sequence). The CDR3 totals 16 residues. The ends were cut back, 6 bases at V and 2 bases at J, with 18 bases in the middle. This CDR3 reads CASTLGSSLRNQPQHF. The DNA for the CDR3 is TGTGCCAGCACCCTTGGATCCAGTCTACGCAATCAGCCCCAGCATTTT.

The rearrangement joins TRBV20-1 to TRBJ2-7, with TRBD2 identical over 9 bases. The CDR3 contains 14 residues. The V gene end was trimmed by 1 base and the J gene end by 1 base; junction bases not matched to a gene: 2. The germline V gene encodes CDR1 DFQATT and CDR2 SNEGSKA (reference sequence). DNA for the CDR3: TGCAGTGCTAGAGCGAGCGGGGGGTCCTACGAGCAGTACTTC. Its translation is CSARASGGSYEQYF.

This clonotype showed up many times. The V and J genes are TRBV10-2 and TRBJ2-7; 10 bases are a match to TRBD2. V shed 1 base and J 1 base; nucleotides not matched to a gene: 13. The CDR3 totals 19 residues. Germline V gene data show CDR1 as WSHSY and CDR2 as SAAADI. The CDR3 DNA reads TGCGCCAGCAGTGAGTTGGGCCCTAGCGGGAGAACGAGGTCCTACGAGCAGTACTTC. It codes for CASSELGPSGRTRSYEQYF.

This clonotype was counted at least ten times. The rearrangement joins TRBV29-1 to TRBJ2-4, with 11 bases lining up with TRBD1. The CDR3 runs to 12 residues. V was pared by 6 bases and J by 11 bases, with 6 bases of the junction left unmatched. Germline V lookup: CDR1 SQVTM, CDR2 ANQGSEA. CDR3 loop: CSVFGQGAVQYF. The CDR3 region has the DNA TGCAGCGTCTTCGGACAGGGGGCCGTTCAGTACTTC.

The rearrangement uses TRBV3-1 and TRBJ2-3, with unresolved D. The V gene's germline CDR1 is LGHDT and CDR2 YNNKEL (reference sequence). The CDR3 has 13 amino acids. Trimming took off 5 bases at V and 5 bases at J, with 11 bases between the two ends. Here the CDR3 reads CASSETIGDTQYF. The DNA of the CDR3 is TGTGCCAGCAGCGAGACGATTGGAGATACGCAGTATTTT.

This clonotype occurred many times. The V gene is TRBV15, the J gene TRBJ2-7; D uncertain. Germline V CDR1 and CDR2: LNHNV, YYDKDF (reference sequence). The CDR3 runs to 13 residues. V lost 3 bases and J lost 3, with 9 bases in between. CDR3 bases: TGTGCCACCAGCAGGTCTTGGGACTACGAGCAGTACTTC. It specifies CATSRSWDYEQYF.

The sample holds many counts of this clonotype. The chain combines TRBV7-8 with TRBJ1-2; D gene ambiguous. This CDR3 is built from 15 residues. Germline V gene lookup returns CDR1 SGHVS and CDR2 FQNEAQ. The ends were cut back, 10 bases at V and 8 bases at J, with 26 bases in the middle. In DNA form, the CDR3 reads TGTGCCACCTTCCTAGGCCCGACCCGGGCGGACGGCTACACCTTC. Translated, it gives CATFLGPTRADGYTF.

This clonotype was counted at least ten times. The chain recombines TRBV27 with TRBJ2-2; TRBD1 matches 7 bases. J lost 4 bases, V lost 2 bases, and 7 bases had no gene match. CDR1 is MNHEY and CDR2 is SMNVEV in the germline V gene (reference sequence). The CDR3 is made up of 16 amino acids. The CDR3 here is CASSLAGGKVTGELFF. DNA of the CDR3: TGTGCCAGCAGTTTAGCAGGGGGTAAAGTCACCGGGGAGCTGTTTTTT.

This clonotype was picked up many times. The chain employs TRBV6-6 and TRBJ2-3, with 9 bases identical to TRBD2. Germline lookup yields CDR1 MNHNY and CDR2 SVGAGI (reference sequence). The CDR3 extends over 19 amino acids. With V trimmed by 2 bases and J by 2 bases, 14 bases remained unmatched. CDR3 sequence: CASSYPAAATSGSTDTQYF. The CDR3 DNA sequence: TGTGCCAGCAGTTACCCGGCAGCGGCTACTAGCGGGTCCACAGATACGCAGTATTTT.

This clonotype was observed many times. The V and J genes are TRBV5-5 and TRBJ1-1; unclear D gene. CDR3 length: 11 amino acids. V was cut by 4 bases and J by 1 base, with 2 bases left in between. The germline V gene encodes CDR1 SGHKS and CDR2 YYEKEE (reference sequence). CDR3 amino acids: CASSGNTEAFF. CDR3 DNA sequence: TGTGCCAGCAGCGGGAACACTGAAGCTTTCTTT.

This clonotype showed up just a few times. The chain is built from TRBV19 and TRBJ1-3; D possibly corresponds to TRBD1 (5 bases). The CDR3 runs to 13 residues. V was pared by 5 bases and J by 4 bases, with 9 bases between. Germline V lookup: CDR1 LNHDA, CDR2 SQIVND (reference sequence). The CDR3 sequence is CASSRPGGNTIYF. DNA for the CDR3: TGTGCCAGTAGTCGGCCAGGGGGAAACACCATATATTTT.

In this sample, this clonotype turned up many times. V and J are TRBV7-3 and TRBJ1-1; 7 bases fit TRBD1. The CDR3 is 15 amino acids. The germline V gene has CDR1 SGHTA and CDR2 FQGTGA. V lost 4 bases, J lost 4 bases, and 9 bases stayed unmatched. The CDR3 is CASSSKPGQFTEAFF. Written as DNA, the CDR3 is TGTGCCAGCAGCTCAAAGCCGGGACAGTTCACTGAAGCTTTCTTT.

This clonotype was counted at least ten times. This chain links TRBV7-3 with TRBJ2-3, with 7 bases that match TRBD2. V dropped 7 bases and J dropped 1; count of bases not matched to a gene: 8. The CDR3 contains 15 residues. Germline assignment: CDR1 SGHTA and CDR2 FQGTGA. The CDR3 spells CASTSGGGRTDTQYF. DNA for the CDR3: TGTGCCAGCACCTCTGGCGGGGGACGCACAGATACGCAGTATTTT.